Listed below are T cell receptor beta chains from one sample, sequenced in a study of shared clonotypes between healthy human individuals. Repertoires were generated with immunoSEQ multiplex PCR, while TCRdb's copy carries only in-frame clones and drops some. In the table there are millions of clones, roughly 94% of which are singletons. Input material: naive CD4+ T cells sorted from blood. All receptors come from a man younger than 30 in good health. Both conserved end residues are part of each CDR3. The order of the fields is clone size, V gene, D gene, J gene, CDR3 DNA, CDR3 protein. The D gene is left open where the match is weak. A clone size is listed for some rows: how often the clone was seen (once, few, many), or a class if it is expanded.

NA	TRBV28	NA	TRBJ1-1	TGTGCCAGCAGGGGGTACACTGAAGCTTTCTTT	CASRGYTEAFF
NA	TRBV29-1	NA	TRBJ1-2	TGCAGCGTTGAAGAAGGCGGCTATGGCTACACCTTC	CSVEEGGYGYTF
once	TRBV5-4	NA	TRBJ1-4	TGTGCCAGCAGCTTCCCAAATGAAAAACTGTTTTTT	CASSFPNEKLFF
NA	TRBV5-4	TRBD1	TRBJ1-2	TGTGCCAGCAGCTCGAACGGACAGGTGGATGTCCATGGCTACACCTTC	CASSSNGQVDVHGYTF
NA	TRBV11-2	NA	TRBJ2-7	TGTGCCTCCAGGGGCGCAGGTCCCATCGAGCAGTACTTC	CASRGAGPIEQYF
NA	TRBV18	NA	TRBJ2-7	TGTGCCAGCTCACCAGGTAGGCAGCAGTACGAGCAGTACTTC	CASSPGRQQYEQYF
NA	TRBV11-2	NA	TRBJ1-2	TGTGCCAGCAGCCCTACCGGGGCTGATATTGGCTACACCTTC	CASSPTGADIGYTF
NA	TRBV5-6	NA	TRBJ2-1	TGTGCCAGCAGTCGGAACAGGGTCTCCAATGAGTTCTTC	CASSRNRVSNEFF
NA	TRBV20-1	NA	TRBJ1-2	TGCAGTGCTACCTTCAGCTATGGCTACACCTTC	CSATFSYGYTF
NA	TRBV9	NA	TRBJ1-1	TGTGCCAGCAGCGCTATATACTGGGACGGCGAGACGAACACTGAAGCTTTCTTT	CASSAIYWDGETNTEAFF
NA	TRBV7-2	NA	TRBJ2-4	TGTGCCAGCAGCCCTATGGTATCCGATGCCAAAAACATTCAGTACTTC	CASSPMVSDAKNIQYF
NA	TRBV29-1	NA	TRBJ2-7	TGCAGCGTTGTGAATAGCTACGAGCAGTACTTC	CSVVNSYEQYF
NA	TRBV28	NA	TRBJ1-5	TGTGCCAGCAGTCGCCTGGACGGGCGAAATCAGCCCCAGCATTTT	CASSRLDGRNQPQHF
NA	TRBV19	NA	TRBJ2-6	TGTGCCACGTCTTCTGGGGCCAACGTCCTGACTTTC	CATSSGANVLTF
NA	TRBV4-3	NA	TRBJ2-5	TGCGCCAGCAGCCAAGAAGGAAGGGGAGAGACCCAGTACTTC	CASSQEGRGETQYF
NA	TRBV27	NA	TRBJ2-7	TGTGCCAGCAGTTTGAGGCTAGCTACTCTCTCCGAGCAGTACTTC	CASSLRLATLSEQYF
NA	TRBV2	NA	TRBJ2-7	TGTGCCAGCAGTGATGACGGAGCCTACGAGCAGTACTTC	CASSDDGAYEQYF
NA	TRBV2	TRBD1	TRBJ2-7	TGTGCCAGCAGTACACAGGGGAAATCCTACGAGCAGTACTTC	CASSTQGKSYEQYF
NA	TRBV10-3	NA	TRBJ1-1	TGTGCCATCAGTGAGTCGGTCGTTGGGACGGCGAACACTGAAGCTTTCTTT	CAISESVVGTANTEAFF
NA	TRBV25-1	TRBD2	TRBJ2-2	TGTGCCAGCAGTGACAGGACTAGATCCGGGGAGCTGTTTTTT	CASSDRTRSGELFF
once	TRBV30	NA	TRBJ1-1	TGTGCCTGGATGAGGGGGAACACTGAAGCTTTCTTT	CAWMRGNTEAFF
NA	TRBV5-1	NA	TRBJ2-3	TGCGCCAGCACTCGCACGGGAGCCCCTACCACAGATACGCAGTATTTT	CASTRTGAPTTDTQYF
NA	TRBV2	NA	TRBJ1-4	TGTGCCAGTGTCAGGGGTGAAAAACTGTTTTTT	CASVRGEKLFF
NA	TRBV5-1	NA	TRBJ1-5	TGCGCCAGCAGCTCGGACGGAAGTAGAAGCCAGCCCCAGCATTTT	CASSSDGSRSQPQHF
once	TRBV7-8	NA	TRBJ1-4	TGTGCCAGCAGCTTAATGGAAGGCCCAAAGCGGGAAAAACTGTTTTTT	CASSLMEGPKREKLFF
NA	TRBV21-1	NA	TRBJ1-2	TGTGCCAGCAGCATTCGCCCCACTCCATTAAACTATGGCTACACCTTC	CASSIRPTPLNYGYTF
once	TRBV2	TRBD2	TRBJ2-1	TGTGCCAGCAGTGAGACTAGCGGGAGAGTCGTTGAGCAGTTCTTC	CASSETSGRVVEQFF
once	TRBV11-2	TRBD1	TRBJ2-3	TGTGCCAGCAGCTTAGGGGACAGGGCCAGTGGTGATACGCAGTATTTT	CASSLGDRASGDTQYF
NA	TRBV4-3	NA	TRBJ2-2	TGCGCCAGCAGCCAAGATCGGGGAATGGGGGAGCTGTTTTTT	CASSQDRGMGELFF
NA	TRBV6-5	TRBD2	TRBJ2-7	TGTGCCAGCCGACTAGCGGGCCCCTACGAGCAGTACTTC	CASRLAGPYEQYF
NA	TRBV25-1	NA	TRBJ2-7	TGTGCCAGCAGACGGACCTACGAGCAGTACTTC	CASRRTYEQYF
NA	TRBV7-2	NA	TRBJ2-7	TGTGCCAGCAGCTCACCACCCGGTGCTGGTAACGTCTACGAGCAGTACTTC	CASSSPPGAGNVYEQYF
NA	TRBV28	NA	TRBJ2-5	TGTGCCAGCAGTTTATCCCAAGCAGGGGTACGAGAGACCCAGTACTTC	CASSLSQAGVRETQYF
NA	TRBV5-4	TRBD2	TRBJ2-4	TGTGCCAGCAGCTCCATCACGGGAGGGGAAGAGGGCAAAAACATTCAGTACTTC	CASSSITGGEEGKNIQYF
NA	TRBV15	NA	TRBJ2-5	TGTGCCACCAGCAGAGGGGAACAGGAGACCCAGTACTTC	CATSRGEQETQYF
NA	TRBV5-1	NA	TRBJ1-4	TGCGCCAGCAGCTCCCAAAGGGCCCCCCTTGAAAAACTGTTTTTT	CASSSQRAPLEKLFF
NA	TRBV27	TRBD1	TRBJ1-3	TGTGCCAGCAGTCGGGACAGGGATGGAAACACCATATATTTT	CASSRDRDGNTIYF